The 22 T cell receptor beta chains presented below share a single source sample, sequenced in a study of CD8+ T cells in alopecia areata. Sequencing used cDNA as its template, made by extracting RNA and reverse transcribing it. The repertoire was sequenced with immunoSEQ multiplex PCR; TCRdb's copy has only in-frame clones and lacks some. The table has 150,000 to 180,000 clones, around 55% seen once. The input for sequencing was CD8+ T cells sorted from blood, taken at week 0. These receptors all come from a human donor with alopecia areata.

The chain couples TRBV4-1 to TRBJ1-1; D might be TRBD1 (6 bases). CDR1 is MGHRA and CDR2 is YSYEKL in the germline V gene. V lost 4 bases, J lost 2 bases, and 11 bases lay in between. The CDR3 has 14 residues. The CDR3 is CASSRQEGNTEAFF. Here the CDR3 DNA reads TGCGCCAGCAGCCGACAGGAGGGAAACACTGAAGCTTTCTTT.

The chain is built from TRBV4-3 and TRBJ2-5; 9 bases are a match to TRBD1. Trimming at V came to 2 bases and at J to 4 bases, leaving 5 bases not matched to a gene. There are 15 residues in the CDR3. Germline assignment: CDR1 LGHNA and CDR2 YSLEER. This CDR3 reads CASSQRQGGRETQYF. The CDR3 bases are TGCGCCAGCAGCCAAAGACAGGGGGGGCGAGAGACCCAGTACTTC.

In nucleotides, the CDR3 is TGTGCCAGCAGCTTTCGAGCTAGGTCGGCAGATACGCAGTATTTT. It is translated as CASSFRARSADTQYF. The V gene is TRBV7-9, the J gene TRBJ2-3, with unresolved D. Germline CDR1 is SEHNR and CDR2 is FQNEAQ (reference sequence). The V end lost 3 bases, the J end lost 4 bases, and 14 bases lay between the germline ends. This CDR3 has 15 amino acids.

The rearrangement joins TRBV30 to TRBJ2-1, with 8 bases matching TRBD1. There are 14 residues in the CDR3. CDR1 is GTSNPN and CDR2 is SVGIG in the germline V gene (reference sequence). With 0 bases clipped from V and 3 bases from J, the junction kept 1 base outside the gene matches. CDR3 sequence: CAWSVGTGYNEQFF. In DNA form, the CDR3 reads TGTGCCTGGAGTGTGGGGACAGGCTACAATGAGCAGTTCTTC.

The rearrangement uses TRBV27 and TRBJ1-1; 11 bases fit TRBD1. V was pared by 4 bases and J by 4 bases, with 2 bases of the junction left unmatched. Germline V gene sequence: CDR1 MNHEY, CDR2 SMNVEV (reference sequence). This CDR3 comprises 14 residues. This chain's CDR3 is CASSSGQGGTEAFF. The CDR3 nucleotides are TGTGCCAGCAGTTCGGGACAGGGGGGCACTGAAGCTTTCTTT.

The chain carries TRBV4-3 and TRBJ1-1; 9 bases line up with TRBD1. The CDR3 extends over 16 amino acids. V was clipped by 4 bases and J by 0 bases; unmatched bases: 6. Germline values: CDR1 LGHNA, CDR2 YSLEER. CDR3 sequence reads: CASSLGTGRMNTEAFF. In nucleotides, the CDR3 is TGCGCCAGCAGCCTGGGGACAGGGCGAATGAACACTGAAGCTTTCTTT.

This clone was recorded a few times. The chain is built from TRBV7-9 and TRBJ1-1; 11 bases agree with TRBD1. Germline CDR1 is SEHNR and CDR2 is FQNEAQ (reference sequence). This CDR3 spans 12 amino acids. The J segment lost 11 bases and the V segment lost 6 bases, leaving 5 bases of the junction unmatched. The chain's CDR3 is CASRSGTGGAFF. Here the CDR3 DNA reads TGTGCCAGCAGGTCCGGGACAGGGGGTGCTTTCTTT.

The rearrangement joins TRBV11-3 to TRBJ2-1, with 8 bases fitting TRBD1. Germline lookup yields CDR1 SGHNT and CDR2 YENEEA. The CDR3 sequence is 14 residues long. V gave up 10 bases and J gave up 5 bases; unmatched junction bases: 10. The CDR3 DNA reads TGTGCCACAGGACCAGGGGGCTTTGACAATGAGCAGTTCTTC. It is translated as CATGPGGFDNEQFF.

This clone turned up a few times. This chain uses TRBV14 with TRBJ2-3; D is unclear. This CDR3 has 14 residues. Germline values: CDR1 SGHDN, CDR2 FVKESK. Trimming removed 2 bases from V and 6 bases from J, with 12 bases in between. This chain's CDR3 is CASSQRISVDTQYF. The DNA for the CDR3 is TGTGCCAGCAGCCAAAGGATATCTGTCGATACGCAGTATTTT.

The gene calls are TRBV5-1 and TRBJ2-5, with D possibly matching TRBD2 (5 bases). CDR1 is SGHRS and CDR2 is YFSETQ in the germline V gene. The CDR3 extends over 14 amino acids. Between the trimmed V and J ends, which lost 0 bases and 2 bases, there was a span of 8 bases. The CDR3 loop is CASSLGGPQETQYF. The CDR3 DNA is TGCGCCAGCAGCTTGGGCGGGCCGCAAGAGACCCAGTACTTC.

The gene calls are TRBV29-1 and TRBJ2-5; D is undetermined. V was pared by 6 bases and J by 2 bases, with 4 bases between. The CDR3 length is 10 residues. Germline assignment: CDR1 SQVTM and CDR2 ANQGSEA. CDR3 loop: CSVVQETQYF. CDR3 in DNA: TGCAGCGTCGTACAAGAGACCCAGTACTTC.

The rearrangement joins TRBV29-1 to TRBJ1-2; TRBD1 is a possible D gene (5 bases). The CDR3 is 12 amino acids. The germline V gene has CDR1 SQVTM and CDR2 ANQGSEA. Trimming stripped 3 bases from V and 4 bases from J, with 9 bases between. The CDR3 DNA is TGCAGCGTTGAGACAGAAATCTATGGCTACACCTTC. Its protein is CSVETEIYGYTF.

This rearrangement joins TRBV30 to TRBJ2-7; no clear D gene. Germline CDR1 is GTSNPN and CDR2 is SVGIG (reference sequence). The CDR3 covers 12 residues. V lost 0 bases and J lost 3, with 6 bases in between. This CDR3 reads CAWSVASYEQYF. The CDR3 nucleotides are TGTGCCTGGAGTGTAGCCAGCTACGAGCAGTACTTC.

The rearrangement links TRBV7-9 to TRBJ2-3, with TRBD2 matching over 9 bases. This CDR3 contains 16 residues. The V segment lost 6 bases and the J segment 2 bases; nucleotides outside the gene matches: 9. Looked up from germline, CDR1 is SEHNR and CDR2 is FQNEAQ (reference sequence). The CDR3 here is CASSPTAGGITDTQYF. The DNA of the CDR3 is TGTGCCAGCAGTCCGACCGCGGGGGGGATCACAGATACGCAGTATTTT. Full variable domain (missing parts from reference TRBV7-9 and TRBJ2-3): DTGVSQNPRHKITKRGQNVTFRCDPISEHNRLYWYRQTLGQGPEFLTYFQNEAQLEKSRLLSDRFSAERPKGSFSTLEIQRTEQGDSAMYLCASSPTAGGITDTQYFGPGTRLTVL.

The genes are TRBV6-5 and TRBJ2-1, with 10 bases identical to TRBD2. The ends lost 6 bases at V and 4 bases at J; junction bases unmatched: 6. Germline-derived CDR1 and CDR2 are MNHEY and SVGAGI. The CDR3 extends over 15 amino acids. The CDR3 is CASSPTGLAYNEQFF. The DNA of the CDR3 is TGTGCCAGCAGCCCCACGGGACTAGCGTACAATGAGCAGTTCTTC.

The CDR3, as DNA: TGTGCCAGCAGTCACGGGACAGGTCACAATGAGCAGTTCTTC. It codes for CASSHGTGHNEQFF. The genes are TRBV5-6 and TRBJ2-1; 8 nucleotides match TRBD1. CDR3 length: 14 amino acids. J gave up 5 bases and V 5 bases, and 6 bases lay outside the gene matches. Germline assignment: CDR1 SGHDT and CDR2 YYEEEE.

In its sample, this clone was seen a few times. The V and J genes are TRBV30 and TRBJ1-1; tentative D call: TRBD1 (5 bases). The V and J ends lost 0 bases and 1 base respectively, with 12 bases between them. The CDR3 consists of 15 residues. Germline CDR1 reads GTSNPN; CDR2 reads SVGIG (reference sequence). CDR3 in DNA: TGTGCCTGGAGTGTAACGGGACGGGAGAACACTGAAGCTTTCTTT. Translating gives CAWSVTGRENTEAFF.

This rearrangement joins TRBV4-2 to TRBJ2-1; D ambiguous. From germline, CDR1 is LGHNA and CDR2 YNFKEQ. The ends were cut back, 7 bases at V and 7 bases at J, with 14 bases in the middle. This CDR3 has 13 amino acids. Here the CDR3 reads CASTTLGLNEQFF. DNA of the CDR3: TGTGCCAGCACCACCCTGGGCTTGAATGAGCAGTTCTTC.

The V call is TRBV29-1, the J call TRBJ2-1, with 9 bases lining up with TRBD2. CDR3 length: 13 residues. Germline CDR1 is SQVTM and CDR2 is ANQGSEA. J was trimmed by 6 bases and V by 4 bases; bases with no gene match: 4. For the CDR3, the DNA is TGCAGCGTTGTCGGAGCGGGGGGCAATGAGCAGTTCTTC. Protein product: CSVVGAGGNEQFF.

The chain couples TRBV10-3 to TRBJ2-7, with D hard to call. The CDR3 runs to 12 residues. In germline, CDR1 is ENHRY, CDR2 SYGVKD. V was pared by 4 bases and J by 7 bases, with 11 bases between. CDR3 bases: TGTGCCATCAGTGTGTCCCGAGAGGAGCAGTACTTC. Protein sequence: CAISVSREEQYF.

For this clone: The same CDR3 arises from other DNA sequences in this sample as well. V usage is TRBV5-1 and J usage is TRBJ2-7; D is possibly TRBD1 (5 bases). The V gene's germline CDR1 is SGHRS and CDR2 YFSETQ. Trimming took off 5 bases at V and 0 bases at J, with 6 bases between the two ends. The CDR3 runs 12 residues. CDR3 in amino acids: CASRDNSYEQYF. The CDR3 bases are TGCGCCAGCAGGGACAACTCCTACGAGCAGTACTTC.

This chain joins TRBV27 and TRBJ1-6; D remains unclear. Germline CDR1 and CDR2: MNHEY and SMNVEV (reference sequence). The V gene lost 5 bases and the J gene lost 1 base, with 18 bases spanning the gap. The CDR3 totals 18 residues. The CDR3 region is CASSPLGSSVSYNSPLHF. The CDR3 DNA is TGTGCCAGCAGTCCATTGGGCAGTAGCGTATCCTATAATTCACCCCTCCACTTT.